What follows describes a single TCR beta chain. V lost 3 bases, J lost 4 bases, and 5 bases stayed unmatched. The CDR3 length is 13 residues. CDR1 is GTSNPN, CDR2 SVGIG, per germline (reference sequence). Generated by immunoSEQ multiplex PCR, the TCRdb table keeps only in-frame clones and is missing some. The data hold over 100,000 clones, with about four fifths observed a single time. This sample is drawn from a study of blood T cell repertoires in COVID-19. Study-wide context: Sites across the United States, Italy and Spain contributed samples from acute and convalescent COVID-19. T cells, B-cell-depleted T cells, or PBMCs provided the cDNA or gDNA that served as material.

The chain is built from TRBV30 and TRBJ1-1; TRBD1 aligns across 7 bases. The TCR sequence derives from a woman aged 55-75 years with acute or convalescent COVID-19. Sequencing was carried out using peripheral blood. CDR3 coding DNA: TGTGCCTGGAGCCCCCAGGGGGGCACTGAAGCTTTCTTT. Its translation is CAWSPQGGTEAFF.